This passage covers 17 T cell receptor beta chains from one sample sequenced in a study of Graves' ophthalmopathy and Graves' hyperthyroidism. The sequenced template was RNA, covering the TCR beta CDR3 region. HTBI-primed first-round RT-PCR preceded second-round multiplex PCR. TCRdb passed the multiplex PCR reads through MiXCR, listing each CDR3 protein once. The table records around 1.1 million distinct CDR3 sequences, less than 45% of them present only once. The source material was peripheral blood or thyroid tissue (not recorded which). The receptors stem from an adult man with Graves' hyperthyroidism.

The chain is built from TRBV19 and TRBJ1-2; TRBD1 is a possible D gene (6 bases). The germline gives CDR1 LNHDA, CDR2 SQIVND (reference sequence). This CDR3 region has 12 residues. Trimming pared 3 bases from V and 8 bases from J, leaving 10 bases between. The CDR3 region is CASSMGTSGYTF. CDR3 bases: TGTGCCAGTAGTATGGGGACATCCGGCTACACCTTC. The full variable domain, completed using reference TRBV19 and TRBJ1-2, is DGGITQSPKYLFRKEGQNVTLSCEQNLNHDAMYWYRQDPGQGLRLIYYSQIVNDFQKGDIAEGYSVSREKKESFPLTVTSAQKNPTAFYLCASSMGTSGYTFGSGTRLTVV.

This clonotype was seen ten or more times. V gene TRBV5-8 combines with J gene TRBJ1-2; no clear D gene. The length of the CDR3 is 12 residues. V lost 0 bases and J 7 bases, leaving 7 bases between the germline ends. Looked up from germline, CDR1 is SGHTS and CDR2 is YDEGEE. CDR3 protein: CASSLGGAGYTF. The CDR3 DNA reads as TGTGCCAGCAGCTTGGGAGGTGCTGGCTACACCTTC. The entire variable domain, with the rest obtained from reference TRBV5-8 and TRBJ1-2, is as follows: EAGVTQSPTHLIKTRGQQATLRCSPISGHTSVYWYQQALGLGLQFLLWYDEGEERNRGNFPPRFSGRQFPNYSSELNVNALELEDSALYLCASSLGGAGYTFGSGTRLTVV.

The chain is built from TRBV20-1 and TRBJ2-7; 8 bases fit TRBD2. The CDR3 extends over 13 amino acids. V lost 1 base and J lost 6; bases outside the gene matches: 5. CDR1 is DFQATT, CDR2 SNEGSKA, per germline (reference sequence). The CDR3 protein is CSARVSGGSEQYF. CDR3 DNA sequence: TGCAGTGCTAGAGTTTCGGGGGGGTCCGAGCAGTACTTC.

This clonotype appeared a few times. J is TRBJ2-7 and V is TRBV29-1; TRBD1 aligns across 8 bases. CDR1 is SQVTM and CDR2 is ANQGSEA in the germline V gene. V gave up 3 bases and J gave up 7 bases; unmatched junction bases: 2. This CDR3 comprises 11 residues. The CDR3 DNA sequence: TGCAGCGTTGAGCGACAGGGGGAGCAGTACTTC. The encoded protein is CSVERQGEQYF.

This clonotype was observed at least ten times. The J gene is TRBJ1-2, the V gene TRBV5-1, with TRBD1 as a possible D gene (5 bases). V lost 0 bases and J lost 7, with 16 bases in between. The CDR3 consists of 15 residues. CDR1 is SGHRS, CDR2 YFSETQ, per germline. CDR3 sequence: CASSLVWGFGGGYTF. The CDR3 coding sequence is TGCGCCAGCAGCTTGGTGTGGGGGTTCGGAGGTGGCTACACCTTC.

The chain couples TRBV20-1 to TRBJ1-5; tentative D call: TRBD1 (5 bases). The CDR3 length is 15 residues. Per germline, CDR1 DFQATT and CDR2 SNEGSKA (reference sequence). CDR3 coding DNA: TGCGCTATCCGATCACGGGGGAGGTTGGGTCAGCCCCAGCATTTT. This codes for CAIRSRGRLGQPQHF.

This clonotype was observed a handful of times. The rearrangement links TRBV11-2 to TRBJ2-2, with 7 bases fitting TRBD1. Germline CDR1 is SGHAT and CDR2 is FQNNGV. This CDR3 contains 14 residues. V lost 0 bases and J lost 7; bases outside the gene matches: 2. The CDR3, as DNA: TGTGCCAGCAGCTTAGATTGGACAGGCGGGGAGCTGTTTTTT. The encoded protein is CASSLDWTGGELFF.

This clonotype has ten or more counts. J is TRBJ2-6 and V is TRBV9; TRBD2 agrees at 8 bases. The length of the CDR3 is 17 residues. V was clipped by 0 bases and J by 0 bases; unmatched bases: 2. Per the germline V gene, CDR1 is SGDLS and CDR2 is YYNGEE. The CDR3 protein is CASSVAGGSSGANVLTF. The CDR3 DNA reads TGTGCCAGCAGCGTAGCGGGGGGGAGCTCTGGGGCCAACGTCCTGACTTTC.

This clonotype has ten or more counts. This chain links TRBV24-1 with TRBJ2-7; 7 nucleotides align to TRBD1. V gave up 9 bases and J gave up 0 bases; unmatched junction bases: 4. Per the germline V gene, CDR1 is KGHDR and CDR2 is SFDVKD. This CDR3 comprises 13 residues. The CDR3 sequence: CATGTADSYEQYF. The CDR3 DNA reads as TGTGCCACCGGGACAGCCGACTCCTACGAGCAGTACTTC.

This clonotype showed up just once. The chain uses TRBV19 and TRBJ1-2; TRBD1 agrees at 8 bases. CDR3 length: 16 amino acids. Germline V gene sequence: CDR1 LNHDA, CDR2 SQIVND (reference sequence). V shed 6 bases and J 2 bases; nucleotides not matched to a gene: 11. DNA for the CDR3: TGTGCCAGTAGGAGACAGGGGACACAGGCCAACTATGGCTACACCTTC. Translating it yields CASRRQGTQANYGYTF. The full variable domain, with the rest looked up from reference TRBV19 and TRBJ1-2, is DGGITQSPKYLFRKEGQNVTLSCEQNLNHDAMYWYRQDPGQGLRLIYYSQIVNDFQKGDIAEGYSVSREKKESFPLTVTSAQKNPTAFYLCASRRQGTQANYGYTFGSGTRLTVV.

This clonotype has more than one count but fewer than ten. V is TRBV7-8 and J is TRBJ2-7; 7 bases align to TRBD1. CDR3 size: 14 residues. V lost 6 bases, J lost 5 bases, and 10 bases stayed unmatched. Germline V gene sequence: CDR1 SGHVS, CDR2 FQNEAQ. The CDR3: CASSSNFQGDEQYF. The CDR3 DNA reads as TGTGCCAGCAGTTCCAACTTCCAGGGGGACGAGCAGTACTTC.

This clonotype appeared many times. V and J are TRBV20-1 and TRBJ1-6; 8 nucleotides align to TRBD1. The CDR3 has 16 residues. Unmatched junction bases numbered 8, after V lost 0 bases and J lost 7 bases. CDR1 and CDR2 from the germline V gene are DFQATT and SNEGSKA (reference sequence). CDR3 in amino acids: CSARDQFTGGNSPLHF. The CDR3 region has the DNA TGCAGTGCTAGAGATCAATTTACAGGGGGAAATTCACCCCTCCACTTT.

This chain uses TRBV10-2 with TRBJ2-7; 11 nucleotides line up with TRBD2. Germline V gives CDR1 WSHSY, CDR2 SAAADI. The CDR3 runs 16 residues. The ends lost 4 bases at V and 7 bases at J; junction bases unmatched: 12. The CDR3 bases are TGCGCCAGCAGTGCCGGACTAGCGGGCGCCTGGGCTGAGCAGTACTTC. Translation gives CASSAGLAGAWAEQYF.

The chain employs TRBV6-5 and TRBJ1-4; 8 nucleotides match TRBD1. The CDR3 extends over 16 amino acids. After removal of 6 bases from V and 3 bases from J, the junction contained 9 bases not matched to a gene. The germline V gene encodes CDR1 MNHEY and CDR2 SVGAGI. CDR3 protein: CASSLKTGVANEKLFF. Here the CDR3 DNA reads TGTGCCAGCAGCTTGAAGACAGGGGTGGCTAATGAAAAACTGTTTTTT.

This chain connects TRBV5-5 to TRBJ1-6; TRBD1 matches at 8 bases. V trimming: 7 bases; J trimming: 17 bases; junction bases outside the gene matches: 5. The CDR3 has 10 residues. The germline gives CDR1 SGHKS, CDR2 YYEKEE (reference sequence). CDR3 DNA sequence: TGTGCCAGCGTCCCGGGACAGGTCCACTTT. This codes for CASVPGQVHF.

This clonotype was detected only once. Likely a read error: the CDR3 ends without its conserved phenylalanine or tryptophan. The limits of the CDR3 on the DNA are not certain, so only TCRdb's listed CDR3 is given. The V gene is TRBV24-1, the J gene TRBJ1-1; the table's D call TRBD1 went unverified against the DNA. CDR1 is KGHDR, CDR2 SFDVKD, per germline. The CDR3 is 8 amino acids long, termini counted. CDR3 residues: CATSDPAE.

About this clonotype: A much larger clone lies one base from this, so it may be a read error. The chain employs TRBV2 and TRBJ1-5, with a weak D call TRBD1 (6 bases). Germline V lookup: CDR1 SNHLY, CDR2 FYNNEI. CDR3 length: 14 amino acids. CDR3 in amino acids: CASGGLVGNQHQHF. Written as DNA, the CDR3 is TGTGCCAGCGGGGGGCTGGTTGGCAATCAGCACCAGCATTTT.